The T cell receptor beta chain described here comes from a study of cytomegalovirus exposure and HLA in healthy donors. General study points: Productive rates of about 87% or about 30% were seen for most TCR beta V segments in an earlier analysis. Indistinguishable V segments, including TRBV6-2 and TRBV6-3, were excluded.

The study ran its PCR with 60 Vbeta and 13 Jbeta primers. Sequencing was performed with immunoSEQ multiplex PCR; in TCRdb, only in-frame clones are kept and a portion is missing. The repertoire includes around 210,000 clones, about 81% of them detected once, and 2.5% to 3.5% sits in the top ten. In the case of this clone: Its antigen remains unknown.

Germline lookup yields CDR1 LNHDA and CDR2 SQIVND (reference sequence). CDR3 size: 14 residues. J was trimmed by 5 bases and V by 7 bases; bases with no gene match: 9. The chain has TRBV19 and TRBJ2-7, with 9 bases identical to TRBD1. The clonotype comes from a woman in her thirties or forties in good health and CMV-seronegative. The source material was PBMCs. The CDR3 nucleotides are TGTGCCAGTACCGTCGGGACAGGGCTCCACGAGCAGTACTTC. It yields the protein CASTVGTGLHEQYF.